What follows describes a single T cell receptor (beta chain). The entry originates in a study of T cell responses to AZD1222 COVID-19 vaccine. V lost 4 bases, J lost 2 bases, and 16 bases lay in between. Germline V gives CDR1 SGHTS, CDR2 YDEGEE. CDR3 length: 15 residues. Some clones are missing from TCRdb's copy, which holds only in-frame ones; the method was immunoSEQ multiplex PCR. The repertoire has some 150,000 clones, over 75% of them found once; the top ten carry roughly 4%. The TCR was taken from an adult who received the AZD1222 COVID-19 vaccine. The J gene is TRBJ2-7, the V gene TRBV5-8; no reliable D call. This specimen consisted of peripheral blood, obtained 28 days after the second AZD1222 dose. The CDR3 spells CASSTPQVLTYEQYF. Written as DNA, the CDR3 is TGTGCCAGCAGCACCCCCCAGGTCCTTACCTACGAGCAGTACTTC.